This T cell receptor (beta chain) is from a study of T cells in localized non-small cell lung cancer. For this clone: Its specificity is unknown.

Overall study findings and caveats: The study sequenced only one region of the tumor. As a result, intratumor heterogeneity could not be excluded and remains possible. Across samples, adjacent lung featured a median roughly 60 of the top 100 tumor clones. Longer survival (overall) was linked to higher T cell density in blood. Uninvolved adjacent lung had higher T cell clonality than tumor and all other tissues.

V was trimmed by 6 bases and J by 0 bases, leaving 12 bases between them. The germline V gene encodes CDR1 MNHEY and CDR2 SVGAGI. The CDR3 runs 15 residues. Some clones are missing from TCRdb's copy, which holds only in-frame ones; the method was immunoSEQ multiplex PCR. The profile shows about 53,000 clones, approximately 80% of them singletons. The source of this sequence is a man between 40 and 70 years old with stage III lung adenocarcinoma. Sequences were derived from peripheral blood mononuclear cells, sampled before any cancer treatment. This chain joins TRBV6-5 and TRBJ1-3; no definite D call. In DNA, the CDR3 is TGTGCCAGCAGACAGACGGCCACCTCTGGAAACACCATATATTTT. It translates to CASRQTATSGNTIYF.